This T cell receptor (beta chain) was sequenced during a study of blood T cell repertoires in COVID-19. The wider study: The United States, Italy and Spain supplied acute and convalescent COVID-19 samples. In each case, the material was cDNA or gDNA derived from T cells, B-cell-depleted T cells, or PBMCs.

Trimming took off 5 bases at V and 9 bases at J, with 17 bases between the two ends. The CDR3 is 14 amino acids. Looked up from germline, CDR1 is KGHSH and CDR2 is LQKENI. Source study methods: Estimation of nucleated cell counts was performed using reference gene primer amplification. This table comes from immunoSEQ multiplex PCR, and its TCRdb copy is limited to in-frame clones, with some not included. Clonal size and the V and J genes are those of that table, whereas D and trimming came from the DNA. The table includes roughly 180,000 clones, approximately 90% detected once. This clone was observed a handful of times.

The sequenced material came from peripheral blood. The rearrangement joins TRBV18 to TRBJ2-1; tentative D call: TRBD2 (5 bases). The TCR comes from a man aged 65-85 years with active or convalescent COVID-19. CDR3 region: CASSDGGGAAEQFF. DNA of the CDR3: TGTGCCAGCTCAGACGGTGGAGGTGCGGCTGAGCAGTTCTTC.